This is a list of T cell receptor beta chains from one sample in a study of cytomegalovirus exposure and HLA in healthy donors. Measured with immunoSEQ multiplex PCR; TCRdb has only the in-frame clones, and not every one. This sample has roughly 63,000 clones; roughly 77% occur once, and the top ten carry under 30%. The material sequenced was PBMCs. The origin of the receptors is a woman aged 40-49 years in good health and CMV-seropositive. Both conserved end residues are part of each CDR3. A D gene is named only where the DNA matches it firmly. Only some rows state a clone size, as once, few, many or a class for expanded clones.

>TRBV27|14|few|TRBD1|TRBJ1-1
TGTGCCAGCAGTTTCTCCGACAGGGGGCCTAAAGCTTTCTTT
CASSFSDRGPKAFF
>TRBV15|13|.|TRBD1|TRBJ1-1
TGTGCCACCAGCAGAGAAGGGACAGGGGAAGCTTTCTTT
CATSREGTGEAFF
>TRBV7-9|14|.|.|TRBJ2-7
TGTGCCAGCAGCTTAACTGGAGGGACCGCTGCCTGGTACTTC
CASSLTGGTAAWYF
>TRBV6-5|16|once|TRBD1|TRBJ2-1
TGTGCCAGCAGTTACTCTCCGGGACAGGGGGCCCATGAGCAGTTCTTC
CASSYSPGQGAHEQFF
>TRBV7-2|15|.|TRBD1|TRBJ1-3
TGTGCCAGCAGCTCGACAGGGTTGGGTGGAAACACCATATATTTT
CASSSTGLGGNTIYF
>TRBV9|15|.|TRBD2|TRBJ2-1
TGTGCCAGCAGCGTCCTAGCGGGGGGGCGCGGCGAGCAGTTCTTC
CASSVLAGGRGEQFF
>TRBV5-4|14|.|TRBD1|TRBJ1-4
TGTGCCAGCAGCTCTTACGGACAGGCGGAAAAACTGTTTTTT
CASSSYGQAEKLFF
>TRBV10-3|15|.|TRBD2|TRBJ2-3
TGTGCCATCAGCAATCCTAGCGGGGACCCAGATACGCAGTATTTT
CAISNPSGDPDTQYF
>TRBV19|15|few|TRBD1|TRBJ2-7
TGTGCCAGTAGTACCACGGGACAGTCCTCCTACGAGCAGTACTTC
CASSTTGQSSYEQYF
>TRBV7-3|16|few|TRBD1|TRBJ2-7
TGTGCCAGCAGCCTGCTGTCGGAGACAGGGACCTACGAGCAGTACTTC
CASSLLSETGTYEQYF
>TRBV9|14|.|.|TRBJ1-1
TGTGCCCGGGAACAGGGCCCCATGAACACTGAAGCTTTCTTT
CAREQGPMNTEAFF
>TRBV30|14|.|TRBD2|TRBJ2-1
TGTGCCTGGAGTATTAGCGGGGGTAACAATGAGCAGTTCTTC
CAWSISGGNNEQFF
>TRBV5-1|15|.|TRBD1|TRBJ2-2
TGCGCCAGCAGCTCCACAGGGGGAGTCACCGGGGAGCTGTTTTTT
CASSSTGGVTGELFF
>TRBV9|16|.|.|TRBJ2-6
TGTGCCAGCAGCGTGGGGCAGAACTCTGGGGCCAACGTCCTGACTTTC
CASSVGQNSGANVLTF
>TRBV18|15|.|.|TRBJ1-1
TGTGCCAGCTCACCACCTTCGGGGAGGGACACTGAAGCTTTCTTT
CASSPPSGRDTEAFF
>TRBV2|14|.|.|TRBJ2-2
TGTGCCAGCAGGGTTAACAGGGAGACCGGGGAGCTGTTTTTT
CASRVNRETGELFF
>TRBV19|15|.|TRBD1|TRBJ1-5
TGTGCCAGTAAAGACCGGACAGGCGGCAATCAGCCCCAGCATTTT
CASKDRTGGNQPQHF
>TRBV19|14|.|TRBD1|TRBJ1-1
TGTGCCAGTAGTATATCGGCAGGGGGCTATGAAGCTTTCTTT
CASSISAGGYEAFF
>TRBV13|13|.|.|TRBJ1-5
TGTGCCAGCAGCTCAACGGGCAATCAGCCCCAGCATTTT
CASSSTGNQPQHF
>TRBV5-1|14|.|.|TRBJ2-7
TGCGCCAGCAAGATCCGGGACAACTCCTACGAGCAGTACTTC
CASKIRDNSYEQYF
>TRBV6-4|16|.|.|TRBJ2-2
TGTGCCAGCAGTGTAGAGAGAATGGGAGGCACCGGGGAGCTGTTTTTT
CASSVERMGGTGELFF
>TRBV11-3|17|.|TRBD1|TRBJ2-3
TGTGCCAGCAGCTTGGGGGACAGGGGGAAAAAAACAGATACGCAGTATTTT
CASSLGDRGKKTDTQYF
>TRBV6-1|19|.|.|TRBJ1-4
TGTGCCAGCAGTGAACCCTTTGGGGGGAGGGGCCGGTGGAATGAAAAACTGTTTTTT
CASSEPFGGRGRWNEKLFF
>TRBV5-4|14|few|.|TRBJ1-1
TGTGCCAGCAGCTCCCAGAACAGGGAAGCTGAAGCTTTCTTT
CASSSQNREAEAFF
>TRBV11-2|14|.|.|TRBJ1-1
TGTGCCAGCAGCTTAGACGGGTTGAACACTGAAGCTTTCTTT
CASSLDGLNTEAFF
>TRBV30|15|.|TRBD1|TRBJ2-1
TGTGCCTGGAGTGGACAGGGGGTTGCCTACAATGAGCAGTTCTTC
CAWSGQGVAYNEQFF
>TRBV4-1|15|once|TRBD1|TRBJ1-2
TGCGCCAGCAGCCTAGCCGGGACAGGGGAGTTTGGCTACACCTTC
CASSLAGTGEFGYTF
>TRBV27|12|once|.|TRBJ2-6
TGTGCCAGTGGTCAGGGGGCCAACGTCCTGACTTTC
CASGQGANVLTF
>TRBV7-2|15|.|.|TRBJ1-4
TGTGCCAGCAGCCCTCACGCGGGCAGTAATGAAAAACTGTTTTTT
CASSPHAGSNEKLFF
>TRBV9|14|once|.|TRBJ2-7
TGTGCCAGCGGGAAGGGGGGGGCGACCTACGAGCAGTACTTC
CASGKGGATYEQYF
>TRBV19|17|.|TRBD1|TRBJ2-6
TGTGCCAGTGGGATGGACAGGTCCCAGCCTGGGGCCAACGTCCTGACTTTC
CASGMDRSQPGANVLTF
>TRBV7-9|15|.|.|TRBJ1-1
TGTGCCAGCAGACCAGGCCAAATTCTGAACACTGAAGCTTTCTTT
CASRPGQILNTEAFF
>TRBV4-1|16|.|TRBD2|TRBJ2-7
TGCGCCAGCAGCCAAGATGGGGGGGATTTAGTCTACGAGCAGTACTTC
CASSQDGGDLVYEQYF
>TRBV5-4|14|once|.|TRBJ1-5
TGTGCCAGCAGCCTGGGAGGGGGTGATCAGCCCCAGCATTTT
CASSLGGGDQPQHF
>TRBV27|17|.|TRBD2|TRBJ2-3
TGTGCCAGCAGTTCCCACCTTAGCGGGGGCCGCACAGATACGCAGTATTTT
CASSSHLSGGRTDTQYF
>TRBV18|14|.|TRBD1|TRBJ1-2
TGTGCCAGCTCACCATTAACAGGGGGCGATGGCTACACCTTC
CASSPLTGGDGYTF
>TRBV18|14|.|.|TRBJ2-3
TGTGCCAGCTCACCACCGACTAGCACAGATACGCAGTATTTT
CASSPPTSTDTQYF
>TRBV7-8|13|.|TRBD1|TRBJ2-3
TGTGCCAGCAGCTTAGGCAGGGGGTTTACGCAGTATTTT
CASSLGRGFTQYF
>TRBV27|14|.|.|TRBJ2-1
TGTGCCAGCAGTCCCGGACAGGGAGGGGATGAGCAGTTCTTC
CASSPGQGGDEQFF
>TRBV2|13|.|TRBD1|TRBJ1-2
TGTGCCAGCAGTTACACAGGGGGCGATGGCTACACCTTC
CASSYTGGDGYTF
>TRBV6-4|13|.|.|TRBJ2-2
TGTGCCAGCATGGGCCCAAACACCGGGGAGCTGTTTTTT
CASMGPNTGELFF
>TRBV4-3|17|.|TRBD1|TRBJ1-2
TGCGCCAGCAGCCAAGATTTGTACAGGGGTGTTTCAAATGGCTACACCTTC
CASSQDLYRGVSNGYTF
>TRBV5-1|16|.|TRBD2|TRBJ2-5
TGCGCCAGCAGCCCCCTGGGGAGGGGCAGCCTAGAGACCCAGTACTTC
CASSPLGRGSLETQYF
>TRBV4-1|15|.|.|TRBJ1-5
TGCGCCGGCAGCCAAGTGGGGGCGCGCAATCAGCCCCAGCATTTT
CAGSQVGARNQPQHF
>TRBV7-9|14|.|TRBD1|TRBJ1-1
TGTGCCAGCAGCCTAGGACAGGGGGCGACTGAAGCTTTCTTT
CASSLGQGATEAFF
>TRBV5-6|16|.|.|TRBJ1-1
TGTGCCAGCAGCGTGACGGGGGGTGTGGGGCAGAATGAAGCTTTCTTT
CASSVTGGVGQNEAFF
>TRBV5-1|17|.|.|TRBJ2-2
TGCGCCAGCAGCCGGAACCCCCCGGGGGAATACACCGGGGAGCTGTTTTTT
CASSRNPPGEYTGELFF
>TRBV6-5|14|.|TRBD1|TRBJ1-4
TGTGCCAGCAGTCCCGGGACAGGGGCGGAAAAACTGTTTTTT
CASSPGTGAEKLFF